These 26 T cell receptor beta chains were all obtained from the same sample, sequenced in a study of blood T cell repertoires in COVID-19. The data were produced by immunoSEQ multiplex PCR, yet TCRdb's version contains in-frame clones alone and is incomplete. The sample lists roughly 190,000 clones, 70% to 90% occurring once. The material sequenced was PBMCs or T cells enriched from blood (not recorded which). The source of these receptors is a woman aged 35 to 49 in a cohort exposed to, infected with or recovered from COVID-19 (not recorded which).

The V gene is TRBV5-6, the J gene TRBJ2-7, with D tentatively TRBD1 (6 bases). The V end lost 4 bases, the J end lost 3 bases, and 11 bases lay between the germline ends. The length of the CDR3 is 13 residues. CDR1 is SGHDT and CDR2 is YYEEEE in the germline V gene. The CDR3 sequence: CASSPQGIYEQYF. The CDR3 bases are TGTGCCAGCAGCCCGCAGGGGATCTACGAGCAGTACTTC.

This clone was seen a few times. The rearrangement links TRBV11-3 to TRBJ2-3, with TRBD2 matching over 9 bases. The CDR3 extends over 18 amino acids. J lost 1 base, V lost 4 bases, and 12 bases had no gene match. From germline, CDR1 is SGHNT and CDR2 YENEEA. The DNA of the CDR3 is TGTGCCAGCAGCTCGCGGTTCCGGACTAGCGACCGCACAGATACGCAGTATTTT. This translates into CASSSRFRTSDRTDTQYF.

This chain uses TRBV2 with TRBJ2-3, with 11 bases that match TRBD2. Germline assignment: CDR1 SNHLY and CDR2 FYNNEI. The CDR3 extends over 16 amino acids. The junction had 5 bases not matched to a gene; V was cut back by 3 bases and J by 3 bases. The CDR3 bases are TGTGCCAGCAGTGATACGGGACTAGCGGTAACAGATACGCAGTATTTT. Encoded protein: CASSDTGLAVTDTQYF. Filled out from reference TRBV2 and TRBJ2-3, the complete variable domain reads EPEVTQTPSHQVTQMGQEVILRCVPISNHLYFYWYRQILGQKVEFLVSFYNNEISEKSEIFDDQFSVERPDGSNFTLKIRSTKLEDSAMYFCASSDTGLAVTDTQYFGPGTRLTVL.

In regard to this clone: Other nucleotide sequences in the sample specify the same CDR3. The chain employs TRBV7-8 and TRBJ1-1; D is unresolved. The CDR3 is 13 amino acids. The V end lost 1 base, the J end lost 1 base, and 4 bases lay between the germline ends. Germline assignment: CDR1 SGHVS and CDR2 FQNEAQ. This chain's CDR3 is CASSLGQNTEAFF. In nucleotides, the CDR3 is TGTGCCAGCAGCTTAGGGCAGAACACTGAAGCTTTCTTT.

This chain links TRBV29-1 with TRBJ2-2; weak D call: TRBD1 (6 bases). V shed 1 base and J shed 0 bases, with 6 bases lying between them. Germline V CDR1 and CDR2: SQVTM, ANQGSEA. The CDR3 runs to 14 residues. This CDR3 is CSVEGDTNTGELFF. The CDR3, as DNA: TGCAGCGTTGAAGGGGACACGAACACCGGGGAGCTGTTTTTT.

The chain joins TRBV28 to TRBJ1-1; TRBD1 aligns across 9 bases. The CDR3 is made up of 17 amino acids. V lost 5 bases to trimming and J lost 4 bases; unmatched junction nucleotides: 14. Germline loops: CDR1 MDHEN, CDR2 SYDVKM. The CDR3 DNA is TGTGCCAGCAGTCCCAGGGGACAGGGAACGTACGGCACTGAAGCTTTCTTT. It encodes CASSPRGQGTYGTEAFF. Supplemented by reference TRBV28 and TRBJ1-1, the full variable domain reads DVKVTQSSRYLVKRTGEKVFLECVQDMDHENMFWYRQDPGLGLRLIYFSYDVKMKEKGDIPEGYSVSREKKERFSLILESASTNQTSMYLCASSPRGQGTYGTEAFFGQGTRLTVV.

The DNA for the CDR3 is TGCGCCAGCAGCCCGACAGGGGCCACTGAAGCTTTCTTT. This translates into CASSPTGATEAFF. The chain is built from TRBV5-1 and TRBJ1-1, with 8 bases fitting TRBD1. The ends lost 4 bases at V and 4 bases at J; junction bases unmatched: 3. Germline V gene sequence: CDR1 SGHRS, CDR2 YFSETQ. This CDR3 is built from 13 residues.

J is TRBJ1-2 and V is TRBV7-2, with 10 positions matching TRBD1. CDR1 and CDR2 from the germline V gene are SGHTA and FQGNSA. The CDR3 has 15 residues. V shed 5 bases and J 4 bases; nucleotides not matched to a gene: 7. The chain's CDR3 is CASSLRQGAIYGYTF. The CDR3 bases are TGTGCCAGCAGCCTCAGACAGGGGGCCATCTATGGCTACACCTTC. The complete variable domain, with remaining parts taken from reference TRBV7-2 and TRBJ1-2, reads GAGVSQSPSNKVTEKGKDVELRCDPISGHTALYWYRQSLGQGLEFLIYFQGNSAPDKSGLPSDRFSAERTGGSVSTLTIQRTQQEDSAVYLCASSLRQGAIYGYTFGSGTRLTVV.

V is TRBV19 and J is TRBJ1-3; D ambiguous. The germline V gene encodes CDR1 LNHDA and CDR2 SQIVND (reference sequence). CDR3 size: 16 residues. The V and J ends lost 7 bases and 3 bases respectively, with 19 bases between them. The CDR3 nucleotides are TGTGCCAGTACCACCCCAGGTTCTTCGTTTGGAAACACCATATATTTT. Its protein product is CASTTPGSSFGNTIYF.

The chain links TRBV5-1 to TRBJ2-5; 7 bases agree with TRBD2. Unmatched junction bases numbered 10, after V lost 4 bases and J lost 4 bases. Germline CDR1 SGHRS, CDR2 YFSETQ. The CDR3 loop spans 15 amino acids. This CDR3 is CASSSREDSTETQYF. Written as DNA, the CDR3 is TGCGCCAGCAGCAGCCGGGAGGACTCGACAGAGACCCAGTACTTC.

The chain links TRBV4-1 to TRBJ1-6; 10 bases are shared with TRBD1. Germline lookup yields CDR1 MGHRA and CDR2 YSYEKL. The CDR3 runs to 17 residues. V was pared by 1 base and J by 9 bases, with 9 bases of the junction left unmatched. Written as DNA, the CDR3 is TGCGCCAGCAGCCAAGCGGTTCTCGGGACAGGGGTTTCACCCCTCCACTTT. Residues: CASSQAVLGTGVSPLHF.

The chain has TRBV6-2 or TRBV6-3 and TRBJ2-1, with TRBD2 matching 10 bases. The V gene end was trimmed by 2 bases and the J gene end by 12 bases; junction bases not matched to a gene: 16. The CDR3 totals 17 residues. Germline CDR1 reads MNHEY; CDR2 reads SVGEGT. The CDR3 coding sequence is TGTGCCAGCAGTTACGGGCAGAGTAGCGGGAGGTTCATGGGGCAGTTCTTC. Its translation: CASSYGQSSGRFMGQFF.

The chain is built from TRBV20-1 and TRBJ2-7, with 9 bases lining up with TRBD2. The CDR3 is made up of 11 amino acids. In germline, CDR1 is DFQATT, CDR2 SNEGSKA (reference sequence). Trimming took 3 bases from V and 7 from J; bases not matched to a gene: 1. CDR3: CSASLAGEQYF. As DNA, the CDR3 is TGCAGTGCTAGTCTAGCGGGGGAGCAGTACTTC.

This rearrangement joins TRBV18 to TRBJ2-2; D gene uncertain. The V gene's germline CDR1 is KGHSH and CDR2 LQKENI. The CDR3 has 12 amino acids. With 4 bases removed from V and 9 bases from J, the gap between germline ends came to 9 bases. CDR3 sequence reads: CASSRAQRELFF. CDR3 sequence (DNA): TGTGCCAGCTCACGGGCGCAAAGGGAGCTGTTTTTT.

J is TRBJ2-7 and V is TRBV27, with D tentatively TRBD1 (6 bases). Trimming removed 2 bases at V and 1 base at J, with 12 bases between. The CDR3 runs 15 residues. Germline-derived CDR1 and CDR2 are MNHEY and SMNVEV (reference sequence). This CDR3 reads CASSLRGLESYEQYF. Written as DNA, the CDR3 is TGTGCCAGCAGTTTAAGGGGGTTAGAGTCCTACGAGCAGTACTTC.

V is TRBV19 and J is TRBJ2-1; TRBD2 might be the D (6 bases). Germline V CDR1 and CDR2: LNHDA, SQIVND (reference sequence). V was trimmed by 4 bases and J by 5 bases, leaving 21 bases between them. This CDR3 has 17 residues. CDR3 sequence reads: CASSKAPGATQNNEQFF. In DNA, the CDR3 is TGTGCCAGTAGTAAGGCCCCGGGAGCTACTCAAAACAATGAGCAGTTCTTC.

The rearrangement joins TRBV11-3 to TRBJ2-2; the match to TRBD2 covers 7 bases. This CDR3 has 16 residues. Germline CDR1 reads SGHNT; CDR2 reads YENEEA. Trimming cost V 1 base and J 5 bases; bases outside gene matches: 7. CDR3 residues: CASSLGGGGETGELFF. As DNA, the CDR3 is TGTGCCAGCAGCTTAGGTGGCGGGGGAGAGACCGGGGAGCTGTTTTTT. The full variable domain, rest sourced from reference TRBV11-3 and TRBJ2-2, is EAGVVQSPRYKIIEKKQPVAFWCNPISGHNTLYWYLQNLGQGPELLIRYENEEAVDDSQLPKDRFSAERLKGVDSTLKIQPAELGDSAVYLCASSLGGGGETGELFFGEGSRLTVL.

The chain employs TRBV7-2 and TRBJ2-1; D gene ambiguous. Deletions cut 2 bases from V and 3 bases from J, with 11 bases between. Germline values: CDR1 SGHTA, CDR2 FQGNSA. The CDR3 consists of 15 residues. As DNA, the CDR3 is TGTGCCAGCAGCTTAATCGGCAGGATCTACAATGAGCAGTTCTTC. This translates into CASSLIGRIYNEQFF.

This clone was detected only once. The V gene is TRBV30, the J gene TRBJ2-3, with a possible D match to TRBD2 (5 bases). From germline, CDR1 is GTSNPN and CDR2 SVGIG (reference sequence). The CDR3 length is 16 residues. Trimming pared 1 base from V and 1 base from J, leaving 15 bases between. CDR3 protein: CAWSAPREYGTDTQYF. The CDR3 bases are TGTGCCTGGAGTGCACCGAGGGAGTACGGCACAGATACGCAGTATTTT. The complete variable domain, with remaining parts taken from reference TRBV30 and TRBJ2-3, reads SQTIHQWPATLVQPVGSPLSLECTVEGTSNPNLYWYRQAAGRGLQLLFYSVGIGQISSEVPQNLSASRPQDRQFILSSKKLLLSDSGFYLCAWSAPREYGTDTQYFGPGTRLTVL.

This chain links TRBV3-1 (or the pseudogene TRBV3-2) with TRBJ1-1, with D unclear. The germline V gene has CDR1 LGHDT and CDR2 YNNKEL (reference sequence). V lost 3 bases and J 13 bases, leaving 12 bases between the germline ends. The CDR3 spans 11 residues. CDR3 DNA: TGTGCCAGCAGCCAGACTACCCGGCATTTCTTT. Its protein product is CASSQTTRHFF.

V and J are TRBV11-2 and TRBJ1-2, with D possibly matching TRBD1 (6 bases). Looked up from germline, CDR1 is SGHAT and CDR2 is FQNNGV. Deletions cut 1 base from V and 4 bases from J, with 13 bases between. CDR3 length: 15 amino acids. The chain's CDR3 is CASSLGGRGFYGYTF. The CDR3 DNA reads as TGTGCCAGCAGCTTAGGGGGCAGGGGTTTCTATGGCTACACCTTC.

The chain couples TRBV9 to TRBJ1-2; possibly TRBD1 for D (5 bases). Trimming removed 3 bases from V and 0 bases from J, with 21 bases in between. The CDR3 consists of 18 residues. CDR1 and CDR2 from the germline V gene are SGDLS and YYNGEE. The CDR3 is CASSDGPGGRGSNYGYTF. The CDR3 nucleotides read TGTGCCAGCAGCGACGGACCGGGAGGGAGGGGATCTAACTATGGCTACACCTTC. Based on the CDR3 plus reference TRBV9 and TRBJ1-2, the full variable domain is DSGVTQTPKHLITATGQRVTLRCSPRSGDLSVYWYQQSLDQGLQFLIQYYNGEERAKGNILERFSAQQFPDLHSELNLSSLELGDSALYFCASSDGPGGRGSNYGYTFGSGTRLTVV.

This chain links TRBV10-3 with TRBJ1-5; 7 nucleotides line up with TRBD1. CDR1 is ENHRY, CDR2 SYGVKD, per germline. This CDR3 spans 14 amino acids. V gave up 10 bases and J gave up 3 bases; unmatched junction bases: 9. CDR3 bases: TGTGCCACCCTAGGACAGGAGCCCAATCAGCCCCAGCATTTT. Amino acid sequence: CATLGQEPNQPQHF.

This chain connects TRBV13 to TRBJ2-7, with D possibly matching TRBD1 (5 bases). Between the trimmed V and J ends, which lost 0 bases and 3 bases, there was a span of 15 bases. Germline CDR1 is PRHDT and CDR2 is FYEKMQ (reference sequence). CDR3 length: 16 amino acids. CDR3 in DNA: TGTGCCAGCAGCTTAGGCCCCAGGGCTTTTGACTACGAGCAGTACTTC. It encodes CASSLGPRAFDYEQYF.

This chain uses TRBV25-1 with TRBJ1-1; 8 positions agree with TRBD1. V trimming: 6 bases; J trimming: 5 bases; junction bases outside the gene matches: 11. The CDR3 has 15 amino acids. Germline V CDR1 and CDR2: MGHDK, SYGVNS. CDR3 in DNA: TGTGCCAGCAGACTCTCAGGGGGCGCGGGAACTGAAGCTTTCTTT. It specifies CASRLSGGAGTEAFF.

V gene TRBV19 combines with J gene TRBJ2-5, with TRBD2 identical over 8 bases. The CDR3 is made up of 17 amino acids. Germline assignment: CDR1 LNHDA and CDR2 SQIVND (reference sequence). V trimming: 5 bases; J trimming: 4 bases; junction bases outside the gene matches: 15. DNA for the CDR3: TGTGCCAGTAGTGCGTACCGGGGGGGCCAAAATCCAGAGACCCAGTACTTC. Translated, it gives CASSAYRGGQNPETQYF.